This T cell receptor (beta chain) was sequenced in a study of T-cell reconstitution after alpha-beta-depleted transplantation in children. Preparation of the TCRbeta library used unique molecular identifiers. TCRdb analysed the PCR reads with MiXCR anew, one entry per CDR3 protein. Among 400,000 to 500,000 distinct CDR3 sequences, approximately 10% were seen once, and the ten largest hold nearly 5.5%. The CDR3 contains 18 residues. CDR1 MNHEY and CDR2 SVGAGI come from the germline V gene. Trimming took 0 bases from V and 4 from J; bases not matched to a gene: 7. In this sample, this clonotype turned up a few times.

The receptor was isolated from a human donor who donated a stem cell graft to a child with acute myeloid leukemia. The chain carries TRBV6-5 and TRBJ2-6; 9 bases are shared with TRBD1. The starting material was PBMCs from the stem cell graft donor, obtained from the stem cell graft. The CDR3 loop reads CASSYSAGTGSGANVLTF. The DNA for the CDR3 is TGTGCCAGCAGTTACTCCGCCGGGACAGGGTCCGGGGCCAACGTCCTGACTTTC.